This T cell receptor (beta chain) came from a study of Ad26.COV2.S vaccination and SARS-CoV-2 variants. Study as a whole: This donor came from the COV1001 trial of Ad26.COV2.S. Intramuscularly, Ad26.COV2.S was given either once or twice, 56 days apart.

Clones were read by immunoSEQ multiplex PCR, and TCRdb kept only the in-frame ones, dropping some. The sample holds roughly 680,000 clones, about 90% seen once. Findings and limits, study-wide: Vaccinees showed greater spike-specific TCR breadth than placebo recipients. Total T cell responses may have been underestimated by the TCR breadth and depth analyses.

On this clone: Its antigen remains unknown.

Treatment of the sample: approximately 18 received Ad26.COV2.S at low or high dose, single or two shots; about 5 received placebo; per-sample allocation not given. After the first vaccine or placebo injection, samples were drawn on day 63. Trimming removed 3 bases from V and 7 bases from J; junction bases left unmatched: 17. Germline CDR1 and CDR2: MNHEY and SMNVEV (reference sequence). The CDR3 runs to 18 residues. This chain connects TRBV27 to TRBJ1-5; 8 nucleotides agree with TRBD1. The material was peripheral blood, obtained in a trial of Ad26.COV2.S vaccine versus placebo. This clonotype was obtained from a person between 18 and 65 years old who received the Ad26.COV2.S COVID-19 vaccine or a placebo. The CDR3 reads CASSFYGGGLDREQPQHF. Written as DNA, the CDR3 is TGTGCCAGCAGTTTTTACGGGGGCGGTTTGGACAGGGAACAGCCCCAGCATTTT.